This passage covers 9 T cell receptor beta chains from one sample sequenced in a study of cytomegalovirus exposure and HLA in healthy donors. PCR employed 60 Vbeta and 13 Jbeta primers. Assay used: immunoSEQ multiplex PCR; TCRdb lists only in-frame clones, some missing. The sample table includes roughly 55,000 clones. Sequences were obtained from PBMCs. Source of these receptors: a woman between 45 and 60 years old in good health and CMV-seropositive.

V usage is TRBV25-1 and J usage is TRBJ1-2; D is unclear. Per the germline V gene, CDR1 is MGHDK and CDR2 is SYGVNS. This CDR3 spans 17 amino acids. V gave up 0 bases and J gave up 0 bases, with 14 bases separating them. The CDR3 spells CASSEYGSGLANYGYTF. The CDR3 nucleotides read TGTGCCAGCAGTGAATATGGCTCAGGATTGGCTAACTATGGCTACACCTTC.

V and J are TRBV6-5 and TRBJ2-5; D not certain. The J call may be mistaken, given a closer DNA end match to TRBJ2-7. The CDR3 runs 15 residues. Germline CDR1 MNHEY, CDR2 SVGAGI. The CDR3 sequence is CASSYSVVSTYEQYF. In nucleotides, the CDR3 is TGTGCCAGCAGTTATTCTGTTGTCTCTACCTACGAGCAGTACTTC.

The J gene is TRBJ1-1, the V gene TRBV6-1; D uncertain. The germline V and J ends were trimmed by 3 bases and 1 base, with 9 bases remaining between them. This CDR3 spans 14 amino acids. Germline CDR1 MNHNS, CDR2 SASEGT. In DNA, the CDR3 is TGTGCCAGCAGTGACCCCCCTTGGAACACTGAAGCTTTCTTT. Translating it yields CASSDPPWNTEAFF.

The rearrangement uses TRBV19 and TRBJ1-2; TRBD1 aligns across 7 bases. The junction had 13 bases not matched to a gene; V was cut back by 5 bases and J by 7 bases. Germline lookup yields CDR1 LNHDA and CDR2 SQIVND (reference sequence). The CDR3 sequence is 15 residues long. The CDR3 spells CASSEGRGGAFGYTF. CDR3 in DNA: TGTGCCAGTAGTGAGGGACGAGGGGGCGCGTTTGGCTACACCTTC.

This chain connects TRBV19 to TRBJ1-5; 8 positions agree with TRBD1. After removal of 3 bases from V and 2 bases from J, the junction contained 6 bases not matched to a gene. This CDR3 spans 16 amino acids. Germline lookup yields CDR1 LNHDA and CDR2 SQIVND (reference sequence). CDR3 in amino acids: CASSMMTGAGNQPQHF. CDR3 DNA: TGTGCCAGTAGTATGATGACAGGGGCCGGCAATCAGCCCCAGCATTTT.

As concerns this clone: This sample also contains other DNA sequences that code for the same CDR3. V gene TRBV30 combines with J gene TRBJ2-3; maybe TRBD1 (6 bases). V was shortened by 3 bases and J by 0 bases, with 10 bases between the two germline ends. This CDR3 is 14 amino acids long. CDR1 is GTSNPN and CDR2 is SVGIG in the germline V gene (reference sequence). The CDR3 nucleotides read TGTGCCTGGAGCAGGGGAACTAGCACAGATACGCAGTATTTT. Translated, it gives CAWSRGTSTDTQYF. The complete variable domain, with remaining parts taken from reference TRBV30 and TRBJ2-3, reads SQTIHQWPATLVQPVGSPLSLECTVEGTSNPNLYWYRQAAGRGLQLLFYSVGIGQISSEVPQNLSASRPQDRQFILSSKKLLLSDSGFYLCAWSRGTSTDTQYFGPGTRLTVL.

About this clone: Additional DNA sequences in this sample encode the identical CDR3. The CDR3 DNA reads as TGTGCCAGTAAGACAGGGGGCGAGTTTGGTCAGCCCCAGCATTTT. The encoded protein is CASKTGGEFGQPQHF. This chain links TRBV28 with TRBJ1-5; TRBD1 matches 10 bases. The CDR3 sequence is 15 residues long. Per the germline V gene, CDR1 is MDHEN and CDR2 is SYDVKM. Trimming took 9 bases from V and 6 from J; bases not matched to a gene: 11. The entire variable domain, with the rest obtained from reference TRBV28 and TRBJ1-5, is as follows: DVKVTQSSRYLVKRTGEKVFLECVQDMDHENMFWYRQDPGLGLRLIYFSYDVKMKEKGDIPEGYSVSREKKERFSLILESASTNQTSMYLCASKTGGEFGQPQHFGDGTRLSIL.

The chain joins TRBV9 to TRBJ2-7; a possible D gene is TRBD1 (7 bases). V was shortened by 3 bases and J by 4 bases, with 17 bases between the two germline ends. The CDR3 length is 15 residues. Germline V lookup: CDR1 SGDLS, CDR2 YYNGEE. The CDR3 DNA is TGTGCCAGCAGCGCGACAGGGACTGGGGTATACGAGCAGTACTTC. Its translation is CASSATGTGVYEQYF.

The CDR3 nucleotides are TGTGCCAGCAGATCCACAGGGGGCCTTTCACCCCTCCACTTT. Translation gives CASRSTGGLSPLHF. The chain links TRBV6-5 to TRBJ1-6, with 9 bases lining up with TRBD1. Germline V gene lookup returns CDR1 MNHEY and CDR2 SVGAGI. The CDR3 spans 14 residues. Trimming took 6 bases from V and 9 from J; bases not matched to a gene: 6.